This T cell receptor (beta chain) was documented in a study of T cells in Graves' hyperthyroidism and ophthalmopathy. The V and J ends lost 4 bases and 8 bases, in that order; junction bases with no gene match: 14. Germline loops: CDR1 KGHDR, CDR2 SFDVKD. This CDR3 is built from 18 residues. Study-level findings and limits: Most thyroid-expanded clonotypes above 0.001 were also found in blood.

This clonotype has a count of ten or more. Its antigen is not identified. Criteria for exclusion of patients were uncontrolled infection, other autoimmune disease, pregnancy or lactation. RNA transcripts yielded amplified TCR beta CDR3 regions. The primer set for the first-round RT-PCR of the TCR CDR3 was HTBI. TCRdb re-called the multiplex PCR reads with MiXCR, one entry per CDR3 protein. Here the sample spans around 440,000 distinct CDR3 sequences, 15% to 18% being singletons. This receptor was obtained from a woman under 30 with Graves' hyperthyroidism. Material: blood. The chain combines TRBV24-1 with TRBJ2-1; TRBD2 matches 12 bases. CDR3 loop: CATSDSTSSGRAVDEQFF. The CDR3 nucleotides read TGTGCCACCAGTGACTCTACCTCTAGCGGGAGGGCCGTCGATGAGCAGTTCTTC.